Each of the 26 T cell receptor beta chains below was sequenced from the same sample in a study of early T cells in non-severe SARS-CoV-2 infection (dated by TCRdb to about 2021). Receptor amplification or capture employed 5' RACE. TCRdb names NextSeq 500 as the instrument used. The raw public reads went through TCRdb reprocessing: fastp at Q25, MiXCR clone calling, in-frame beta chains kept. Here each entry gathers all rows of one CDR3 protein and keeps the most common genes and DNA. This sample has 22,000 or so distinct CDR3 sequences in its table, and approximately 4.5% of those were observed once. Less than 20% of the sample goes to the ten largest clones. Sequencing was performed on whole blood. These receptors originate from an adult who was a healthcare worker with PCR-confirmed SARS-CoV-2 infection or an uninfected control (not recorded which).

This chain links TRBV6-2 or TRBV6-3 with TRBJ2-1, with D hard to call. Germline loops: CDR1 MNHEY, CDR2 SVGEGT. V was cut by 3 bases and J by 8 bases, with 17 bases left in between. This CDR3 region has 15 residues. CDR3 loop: CASSYSEPPVDEQFF. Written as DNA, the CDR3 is TGTGCCAGCAGTTATTCGGAACCTCCCGTCGATGAGCAGTTCTTC.

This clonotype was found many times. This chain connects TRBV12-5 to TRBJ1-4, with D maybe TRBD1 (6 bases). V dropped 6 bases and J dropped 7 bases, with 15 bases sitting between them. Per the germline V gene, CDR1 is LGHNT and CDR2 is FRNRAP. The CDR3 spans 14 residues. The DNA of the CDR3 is TGTGCTAGTGGGCTAACAGGGATGGTTGAAAAACTGTTTTTT. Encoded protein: CASGLTGMVEKLFF.

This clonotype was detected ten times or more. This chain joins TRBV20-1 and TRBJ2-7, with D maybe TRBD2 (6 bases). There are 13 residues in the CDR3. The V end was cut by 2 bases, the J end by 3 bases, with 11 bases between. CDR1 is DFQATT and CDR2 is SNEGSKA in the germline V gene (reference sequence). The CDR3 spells CSARYGSLYEQYF. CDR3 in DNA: TGCAGTGCTAGATACGGGAGCCTCTACGAGCAGTACTTC.

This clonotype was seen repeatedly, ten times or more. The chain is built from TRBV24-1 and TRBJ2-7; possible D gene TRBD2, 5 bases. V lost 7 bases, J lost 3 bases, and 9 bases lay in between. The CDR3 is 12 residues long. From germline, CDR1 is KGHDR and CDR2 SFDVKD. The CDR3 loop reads CATSGDSYEQYF. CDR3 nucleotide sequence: TGTGCCACCAGCGGGGATAGCTACGAGCAGTACTTC.

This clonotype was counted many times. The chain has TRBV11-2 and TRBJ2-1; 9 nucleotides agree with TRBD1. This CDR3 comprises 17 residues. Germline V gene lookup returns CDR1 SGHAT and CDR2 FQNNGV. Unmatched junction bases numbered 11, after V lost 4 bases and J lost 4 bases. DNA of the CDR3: TGTGCCAGCAGCTCTACGGGGGGACAGGGATCATACAATGAGCAGTTCTTC. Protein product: CASSSTGGQGSYNEQFF.

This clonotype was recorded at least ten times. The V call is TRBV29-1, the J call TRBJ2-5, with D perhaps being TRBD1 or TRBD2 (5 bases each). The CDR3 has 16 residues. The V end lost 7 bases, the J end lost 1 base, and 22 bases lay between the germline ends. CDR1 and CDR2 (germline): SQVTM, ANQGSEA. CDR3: CSAGSVKGRTQETQYF. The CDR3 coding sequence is TGCAGCGCCGGGTCCGTGAAGGGACGAACCCAAGAGACCCAGTACTTC.

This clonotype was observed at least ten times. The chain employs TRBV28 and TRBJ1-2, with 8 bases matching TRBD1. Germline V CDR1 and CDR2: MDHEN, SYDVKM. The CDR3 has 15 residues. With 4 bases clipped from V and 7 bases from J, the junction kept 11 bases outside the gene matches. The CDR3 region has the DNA TGTGCCAGCAGTTCCCCCGGCAGGGGGCTTGGTGGCTACACCTTC. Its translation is CASSSPGRGLGGYTF.

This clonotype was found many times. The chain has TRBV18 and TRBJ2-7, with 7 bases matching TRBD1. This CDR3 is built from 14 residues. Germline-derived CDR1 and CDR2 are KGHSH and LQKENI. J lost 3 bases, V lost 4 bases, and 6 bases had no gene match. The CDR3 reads CASSRNRDSYEQYF. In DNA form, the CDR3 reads TGTGCCAGCTCACGGAACCGGGACAGCTACGAGCAGTACTTC.

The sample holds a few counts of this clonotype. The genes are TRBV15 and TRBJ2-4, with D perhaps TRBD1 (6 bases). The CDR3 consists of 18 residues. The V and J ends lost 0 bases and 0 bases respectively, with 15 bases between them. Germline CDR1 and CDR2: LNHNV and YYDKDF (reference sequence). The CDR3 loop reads CATSRDNLGTLAKNIQYF. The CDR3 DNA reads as TGTGCCACCAGCAGAGACAACCTGGGGACATTAGCCAAAAACATTCAGTACTTC.

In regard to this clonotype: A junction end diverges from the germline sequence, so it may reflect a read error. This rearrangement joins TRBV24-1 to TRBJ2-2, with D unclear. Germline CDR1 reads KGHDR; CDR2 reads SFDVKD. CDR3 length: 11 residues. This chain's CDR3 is CATQNAGELFF. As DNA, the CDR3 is TGTGCCACACAGAACGCCGGGGAGCTGTTTTTT.

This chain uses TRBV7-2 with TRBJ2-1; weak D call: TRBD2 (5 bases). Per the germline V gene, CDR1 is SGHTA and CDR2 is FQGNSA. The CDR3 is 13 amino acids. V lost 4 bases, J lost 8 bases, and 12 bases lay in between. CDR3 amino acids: CASSSTSGDEQFF. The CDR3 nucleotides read TGTGCCAGCAGCTCCACTAGTGGAGATGAGCAGTTCTTC.

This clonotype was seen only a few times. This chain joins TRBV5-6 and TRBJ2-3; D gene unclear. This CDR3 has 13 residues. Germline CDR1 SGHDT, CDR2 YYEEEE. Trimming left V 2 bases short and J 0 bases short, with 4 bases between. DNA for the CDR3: TGTGCCAGCAGCTTCTCTAGCACAGATACGCAGTATTTT. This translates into CASSFSSTDTQYF. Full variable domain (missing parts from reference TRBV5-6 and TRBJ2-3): DAGVTQSPTHLIKTRGQQVTLRCSPKSGHDTVSWYQQALGQGPQFIFQYYEEEERQRGNFPDRFSGHQFPNYSSELNVNALLLGDSALYLCASSFSSTDTQYFGPGTRLTVL.

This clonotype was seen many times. CDR3 DNA: TGTGCCAGCAGCCAGGGCCCCGGACTAGCTTCAGATACGCAGTATTTT. It specifies CASSQGPGLASDTQYF. The chain recombines TRBV3-1 with TRBJ2-3; 8 bases map to TRBD2. Germline lookup yields CDR1 LGHDT and CDR2 YNNKEL (reference sequence). With V trimmed by 3 bases and J by 4 bases, 9 bases remained unmatched. The CDR3 loop spans 16 amino acids.

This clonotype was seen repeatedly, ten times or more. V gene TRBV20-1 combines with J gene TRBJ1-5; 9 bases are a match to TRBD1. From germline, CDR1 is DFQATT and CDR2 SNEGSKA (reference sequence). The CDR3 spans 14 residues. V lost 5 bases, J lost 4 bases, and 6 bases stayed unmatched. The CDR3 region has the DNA TGCAGTGCTCTACGACAGGGGGGGAATCAGCCCCAGCATTTT. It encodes CSALRQGGNQPQHF.

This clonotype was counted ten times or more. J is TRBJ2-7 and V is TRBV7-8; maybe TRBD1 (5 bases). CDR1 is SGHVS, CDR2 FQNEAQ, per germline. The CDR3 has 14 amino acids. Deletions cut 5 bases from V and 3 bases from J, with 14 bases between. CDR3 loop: CASSPQGGGYEQYF. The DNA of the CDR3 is TGTGCCAGCAGCCCCCAGGGTGGCGGCTACGAGCAGTACTTC. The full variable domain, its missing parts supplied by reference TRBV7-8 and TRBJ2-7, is GAGVSQSPRYKVAKRGQDVALRCDPISGHVSLFWYQQALGQGPEFLTYFQNEAQLDKSGLPSDRFFAERPEGSVSTLKIQRTQQEDSAVYLCASSPQGGGYEQYFGPGTRLTVT.

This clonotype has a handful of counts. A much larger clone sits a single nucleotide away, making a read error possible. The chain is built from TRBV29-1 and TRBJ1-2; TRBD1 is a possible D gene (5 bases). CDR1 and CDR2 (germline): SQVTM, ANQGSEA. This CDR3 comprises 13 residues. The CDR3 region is CNATGTVLSGYTF. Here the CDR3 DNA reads TGCAACGCAACCGGGACGGTCCTCTCTGGCTACACCTTC.

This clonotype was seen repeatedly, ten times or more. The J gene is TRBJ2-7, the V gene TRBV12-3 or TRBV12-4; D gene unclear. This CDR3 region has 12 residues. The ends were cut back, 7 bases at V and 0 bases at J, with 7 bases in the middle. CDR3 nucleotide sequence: TGTGCCAGCAAAGAGAACTCCTACGAGCAGTACTTC. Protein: CASKENSYEQYF.

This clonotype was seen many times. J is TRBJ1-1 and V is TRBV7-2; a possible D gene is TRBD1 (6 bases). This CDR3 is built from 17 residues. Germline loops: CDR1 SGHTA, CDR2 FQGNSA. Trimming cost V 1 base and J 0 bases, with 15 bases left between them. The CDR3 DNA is TGTGCCAGCAGCTTAGGATTGCTTGGGGGCATGAACACTGAAGCTTTCTTT. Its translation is CASSLGLLGGMNTEAFF.

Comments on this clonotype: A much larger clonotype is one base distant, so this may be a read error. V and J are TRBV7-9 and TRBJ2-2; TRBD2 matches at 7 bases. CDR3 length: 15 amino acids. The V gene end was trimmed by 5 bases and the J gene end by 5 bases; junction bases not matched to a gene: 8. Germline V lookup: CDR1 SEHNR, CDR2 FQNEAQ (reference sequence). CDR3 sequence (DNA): TGTGCCAGCAGCCCCGGCGCAGCGGGGACCGGGGAGCTGTTTTTT. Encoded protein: CASSPGAAGTGELFF.

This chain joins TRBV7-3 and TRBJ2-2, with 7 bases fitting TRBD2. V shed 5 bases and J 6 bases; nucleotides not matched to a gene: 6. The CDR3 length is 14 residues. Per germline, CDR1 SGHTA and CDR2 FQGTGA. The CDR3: CASSLTTSSGELFF. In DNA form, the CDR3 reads TGTGCCAGCAGCCTCACGACTAGCTCCGGGGAGCTGTTTTTT.

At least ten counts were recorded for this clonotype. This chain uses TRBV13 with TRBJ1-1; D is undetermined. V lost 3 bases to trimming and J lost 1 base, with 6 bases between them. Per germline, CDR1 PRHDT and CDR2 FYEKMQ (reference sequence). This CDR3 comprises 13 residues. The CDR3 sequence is CASSLSANTEAFF. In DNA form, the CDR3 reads TGTGCCAGCAGCTTGTCCGCGAACACTGAAGCTTTCTTT.

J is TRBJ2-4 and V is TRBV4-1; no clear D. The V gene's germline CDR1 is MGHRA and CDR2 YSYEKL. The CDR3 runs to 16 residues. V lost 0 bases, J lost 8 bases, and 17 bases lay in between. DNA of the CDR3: TGCGCCAGCAGCCAAGATACCCAGCCCCAACTTTACATTCAGTACTTC. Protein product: CASSQDTQPQLYIQYF.

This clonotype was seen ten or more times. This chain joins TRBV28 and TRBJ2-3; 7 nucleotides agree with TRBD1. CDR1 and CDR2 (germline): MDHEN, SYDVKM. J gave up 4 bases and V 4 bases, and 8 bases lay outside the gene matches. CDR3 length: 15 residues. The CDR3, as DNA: TGTGCCAGCAGTTCCCAATACAGGGGAGCAGATACGCAGTATTTT. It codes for CASSSQYRGADTQYF.

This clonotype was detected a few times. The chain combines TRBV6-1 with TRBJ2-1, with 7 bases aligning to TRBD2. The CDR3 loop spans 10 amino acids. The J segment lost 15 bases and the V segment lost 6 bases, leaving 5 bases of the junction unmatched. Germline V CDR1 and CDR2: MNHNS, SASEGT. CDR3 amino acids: CASRGLIWFF. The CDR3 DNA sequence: TGTGCCAGCAGGGGACTAATTTGGTTCTTC.

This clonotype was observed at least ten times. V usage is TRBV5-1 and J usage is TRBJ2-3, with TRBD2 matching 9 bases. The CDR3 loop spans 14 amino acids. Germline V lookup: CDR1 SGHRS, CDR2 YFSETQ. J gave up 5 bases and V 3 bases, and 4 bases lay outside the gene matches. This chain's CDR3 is CASSYSGSGDTQYF. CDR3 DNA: TGCGCCAGCAGCTATAGCGGGAGTGGAGATACGCAGTATTTT.

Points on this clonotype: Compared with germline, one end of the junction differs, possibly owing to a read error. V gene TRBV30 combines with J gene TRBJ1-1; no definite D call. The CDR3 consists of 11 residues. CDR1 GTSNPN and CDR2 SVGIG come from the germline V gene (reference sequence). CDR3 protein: CAWSREAEALF. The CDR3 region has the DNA TGTGCCTGGAGTCGGGAGGCTGAAGCTTTATTT. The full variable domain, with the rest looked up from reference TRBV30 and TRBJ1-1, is SQTIHQWPATLVQPVGSPLSLECTVEGTSNPNLYWYRQAAGRGLQLLFYSVGIGQISSEVPQNLSASRPQDRQFILSSKKLLLSDSGFYLCAWSREAEALFGQGTRLTVV.